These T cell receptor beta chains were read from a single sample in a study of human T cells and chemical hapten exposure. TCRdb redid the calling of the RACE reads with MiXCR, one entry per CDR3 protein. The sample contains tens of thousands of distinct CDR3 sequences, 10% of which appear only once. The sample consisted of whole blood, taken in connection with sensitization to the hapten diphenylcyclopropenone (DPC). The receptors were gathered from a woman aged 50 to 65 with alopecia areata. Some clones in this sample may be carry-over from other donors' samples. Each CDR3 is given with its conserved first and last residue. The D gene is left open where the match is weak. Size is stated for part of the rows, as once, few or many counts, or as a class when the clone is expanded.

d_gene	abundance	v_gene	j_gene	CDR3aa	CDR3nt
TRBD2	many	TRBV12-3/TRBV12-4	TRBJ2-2	CASSFRTSGRQAGELFF	TGTGCCAGCAGTTTCAGGACTAGCGGGAGACAAGCCGGGGAGCTGTTTTTT
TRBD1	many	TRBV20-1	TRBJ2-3	CSARERGPRADTQYF	TGCAGTGCTAGAGAAAGGGGGCCCAGGGCAGATACGCAGTATTTT
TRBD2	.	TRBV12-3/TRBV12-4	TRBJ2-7	CASSLGLAGPYEQYF	TGTGCCAGCAGCCTTGGACTAGCGGGACCGTACGAGCAGTACTTC
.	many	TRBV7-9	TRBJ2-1	CASSLGSLLASLYNEQFF	TGTGCCAGCAGCTTAGGCTCTTTGCTAGCGAGCCTATACAATGAGCAGTTCTTC
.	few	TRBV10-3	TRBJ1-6	CAISTGTTPLRSPLHF	TGTGCCATCAGTACCGGGACAACCCCGCTTCGATCACCCCTCCACTTT
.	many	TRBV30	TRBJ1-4	CAWSQDGLMEKLFF	TGTGCCTGGAGTCAAGACGGGCTTATGGAAAAACTGTTTTTT
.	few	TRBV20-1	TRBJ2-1	CSARVAGRWYNEQFF	TGCAGTGCTAGAGTAGCCGGCCGATGGTACAATGAGCAGTTCTTC
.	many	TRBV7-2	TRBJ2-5	CASSLDLAQETQYF	TGTGCCAGCAGCTTAGATCTAGCTCAAGAGACCCAGTACTTC
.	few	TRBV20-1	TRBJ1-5	CSASMPGGVQPQHF	TGCAGTGCAAGTATGCCCGGGGGCGTTCAGCCCCAGCATTTT
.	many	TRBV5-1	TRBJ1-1	CASSPTGFTEAFF	TGCGCCAGCAGCCCCACTGGGTTCACTGAAGCTTTCTTT
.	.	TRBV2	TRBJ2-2	CASSVWGVHTGELFF	TGTGCCAGCAGTGTGTGGGGGGTGCACACCGGGGAGCTGTTTTTT
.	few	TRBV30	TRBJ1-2	CAWSRSYRDGYTF	TGTGCCTGGAGTAGGTCCTACCGGGACGGCTACACCTTC
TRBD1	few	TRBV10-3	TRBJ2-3	CATHGQGTFATDTQYF	TGTGCCACCCATGGACAGGGGACGTTTGCCACAGATACGCAGTATTTT
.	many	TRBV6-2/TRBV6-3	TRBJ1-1	CASRGPLNTEAFF	TGTGCCAGCAGAGGACCGTTGAACACTGAAGCTTTCTTT
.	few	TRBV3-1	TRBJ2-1	CASSYPTQSSYNEQFF	TGTGCCAGCAGCTACCCGACCCAGAGCTCCTACAATGAGCAGTTCTTC
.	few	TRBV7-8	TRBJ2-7	CASSAGRTSYEQYF	TGTGCCAGCAGCGCGGGACGGACCTCCTACGAGCAGTACTTC
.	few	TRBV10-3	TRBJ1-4	CAISGTSSGEKLFF	TGTGCCATCAGTGGGACGTCCAGCGGGGAAAAACTGTTTTTT
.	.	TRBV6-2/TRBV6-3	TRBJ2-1	CASSSRGGLAHGEQFF	TGTGCCAGCAGTTCTCGTGGGGGTCTAGCCCACGGGGAGCAGTTCTTC
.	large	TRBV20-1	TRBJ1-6	CSARDSDTTVSPLHF	TGCAGTGCTAGAGATTCCGACACGACGGTCTCACCCCTCCACTTT
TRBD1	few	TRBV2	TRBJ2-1	CASSEGQGYDNEQFF	TGTGCCAGCAGCGAGGGACAGGGGTACGACAATGAGCAGTTCTTC
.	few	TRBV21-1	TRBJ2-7	CASSKASSGSYYEQYF	TGTGCCAGCAGCAAAGCGTCTAGCGGGAGTTACTACGAGCAGTACTTC
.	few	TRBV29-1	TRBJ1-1	CSASQVNTEAFF	TGCAGCGCTTCACAGGTTAACACTGAAGCTTTCTTT
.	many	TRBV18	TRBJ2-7	CASSPLGEQYF	TGTGCCAGCTCACCACTAGGGGAGCAGTACTTC
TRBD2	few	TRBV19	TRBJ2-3	CASSVSRAGGHTDTQYF	TGTGCCAGTAGTGTTTCGAGGGCGGGAGGACACACAGATACGCAGTATTTT
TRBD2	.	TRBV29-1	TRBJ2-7	CSVVSGLAGLIYEQYF	TGCAGCGTTGTCTCAGGACTAGCGGGATTAATCTACGAGCAGTACTTC
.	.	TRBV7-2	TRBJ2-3	CASSAADTQYF	TGTGCCAGCAGCGCCGCTGATACGCAGTATTTT
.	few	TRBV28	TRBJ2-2	CASSFWQAGTGELFF	TGTGCCAGCAGTTTTTGGCAAGCGGGCACCGGGGAGCTGTTTTTT
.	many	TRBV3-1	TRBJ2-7	CASSQEGREQYF	TGTGCCAGCAGCCAAGAGGGGAGGGAGCAGTACTTC
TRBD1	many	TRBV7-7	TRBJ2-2	CASSPRTGGSGELFF	TGTGCCAGCAGCCCGCGGACAGGGGGGAGCGGGGAGCTGTTTTTT
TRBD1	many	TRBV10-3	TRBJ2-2	CAIKRTGETGELFF	TGTGCCATCAAGCGGACAGGGGAAACCGGGGAGCTGTTTTTT
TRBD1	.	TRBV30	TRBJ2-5	CAWRDPRDRGIETQYF	TGTGCCTGGAGGGACCCCCGGGACAGGGGGATCGAGACCCAGTACTTC
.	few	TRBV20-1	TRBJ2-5	CSASSAEETQYF	TGCAGTGCCTCTAGCGCCGAAGAGACCCAGTACTTC
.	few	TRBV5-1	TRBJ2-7	CASSVGHRDVGYEQYF	TGCGCCAGCAGCGTGGGACACCGAGACGTAGGCTACGAGCAGTACTTC
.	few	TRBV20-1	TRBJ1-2	CSALTGSRHGYTF	TGCAGTGCTCTTACCGGCAGTAGACATGGCTACACCTTC
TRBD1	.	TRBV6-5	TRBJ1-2	CASSWSGTEAFGYTF	TGTGCCAGCAGTTGGTCCGGGACAGAAGCTTTTGGCTACACCTTC
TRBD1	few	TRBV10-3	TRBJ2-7	CAISESGTGSYEQYF	TGTGCCATCAGTGAGTCTGGGACAGGGTCCTACGAGCAGTACTTC
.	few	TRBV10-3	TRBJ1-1	CAISETGMNTEAFF	TGTGCCATCAGTGAGACAGGGATGAACACTGAAGCTTTCTTT
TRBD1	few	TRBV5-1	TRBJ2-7	CASSVGHRDRSYEQYF	TGCGCCAGCAGCGTCGGCCACCGGGACAGAAGCTACGAGCAGTACTTC
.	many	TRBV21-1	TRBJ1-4	CASSVQGGLFF	TGTGCCAGCAGCGTGCAAGGGGGACTGTTTTTT
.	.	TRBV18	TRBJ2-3	CASSIGAGSLDTQYF	TGTGCCAGCTCCATTGGAGCCGGGAGTTTAGATACGCAGTATTTT
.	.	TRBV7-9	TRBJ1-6	CASSEGKYNSPLHF	TGTGCCAGCAGCGAAGGAAAGTATAATTCACCCCTCCACTTT
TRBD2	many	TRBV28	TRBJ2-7	CASSLRVAGASYEQYF	TGTGCCAGCAGTTTACGAGTAGCGGGAGCGAGTTACGAGCAGTACTTC
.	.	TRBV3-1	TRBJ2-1	CASSQEAAVYNEQFF	TGTGCCAGCAGCCAAGAGGCTGCAGTCTACAATGAGCAGTTCTTC
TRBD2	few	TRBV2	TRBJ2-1	CASRGTSGRRTINEQFF	TGTGCCAGCAGGGGGACTAGCGGGAGGCGGACGATCAATGAGCAGTTCTTC
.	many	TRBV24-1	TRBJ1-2	CATSSTGSPYGYTF	TGTGCCACCAGCTCAACCGGGAGCCCCTATGGCTACACCTTC
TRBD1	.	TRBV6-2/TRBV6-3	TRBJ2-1	CASSSTGGPYNEQFF	TGTGCCAGCAGCTCGACAGGGGGTCCCTACAATGAGCAGTTCTTC
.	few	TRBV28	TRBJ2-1	CASTLGSSYNEQFF	TGTGCCAGCACCCTAGGGAGCTCCTACAATGAGCAGTTCTTC
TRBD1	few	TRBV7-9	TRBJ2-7	CASSPRTGGYEQYF	TGTGCCAGCAGCCCCCGGACAGGGGGTTACGAGCAGTACTTC